These T cell receptor beta chains were read from a single sample in a study of technical replicates of blood from a handful of donors. Profiling relied on immunoSEQ multiplex PCR, and the TCRdb table lists in-frame clones only, not all of them. The sample carries 90,000 to 100,000 clones, around 95% recorded once. What was sequenced was T cells isolated from PBMCs. All receptors derive from a human donor in good health. Each CDR3 is given with its conserved first and last residue. The order of the fields is V gene, D gene, clone size, J gene, CDR3 DNA, CDR3 protein. A D gene is named only where the DNA matches it firmly. Clone size is not always given. Where it is, it says once, few, many or a class for expanded clones.

V: TRBV5-6; D: NA; size: few; J: TRBJ1-1; DNA: TGTGCCAGCAGCTTGTTTCTCAGGGCGACTGAGGCTTTCTTT; CDR3: CASSLFLRATEAFF
V: TRBV4-1; D: NA; size: NA; J: TRBJ2-1; DNA: TGCGCCAGCAGCTCAGTGGGGCTGCGCCCCTACAATGAGCAGTTCTTC; CDR3: CASSSVGLRPYNEQFF
V: TRBV9; D: TRBD1; size: NA; J: TRBJ2-7; DNA: TGTGCCAGCAGCCCTGGGACAGGGAGCGAGCAGTACTTC; CDR3: CASSPGTGSEQYF
V: TRBV20-1; D: TRBD2; size: NA; J: TRBJ2-7; DNA: TGCAGTGCTGGACTAGCGGGAGGGCAGTACTTC; CDR3: CSAGLAGGQYF
V: TRBV5-1; D: NA; size: NA; J: TRBJ2-7; DNA: TGCGCCAGCAGCTTAAACAGGGCGGGCTACGAGCAGTACTTC; CDR3: CASSLNRAGYEQYF
V: TRBV11-2; D: NA; size: once; J: TRBJ1-1; DNA: TGTGCCAGCAGCTTAGTTCAGGACGGGCGGGCTGAAGCTTTCTTT; CDR3: CASSLVQDGRAEAFF
V: TRBV15; D: TRBD2; size: NA; J: TRBJ2-1; DNA: TGTGCCACCAGCAGAGATCGAGCGGGAGGGCCCCGGGAGCAGTTCTTC; CDR3: CATSRDRAGGPREQFF
V: TRBV19; D: TRBD2; size: NA; J: TRBJ2-7; DNA: TGTGCCAGTAGTATCTCACGACTAGCGGGAGTAGGTGGCGAGCAGTACTTC; CDR3: CASSISRLAGVGGEQYF
V: TRBV30; D: TRBD1; size: NA; J: TRBJ1-6; DNA: TGTGCCTGGAGTGCAACAGGACAGGGAGAGAATTCACCCCTCCACTTT; CDR3: CAWSATGQGENSPLHF
V: TRBV2; D: NA; size: NA; J: TRBJ2-3; DNA: TGTGCCAGCAGTGATACTAGCCCGCTGGGAGCGCCCACAGATACGCAGTATTTT; CDR3: CASSDTSPLGAPTDTQYF
V: TRBV4-2; D: NA; size: NA; J: TRBJ2-7; DNA: TGTGCCAGCAGCCAAGATCCCCTAGCTGCGTACGAGCAGTACTTC; CDR3: CASSQDPLAAYEQYF
V: TRBV4-2; D: TRBD2; size: NA; J: TRBJ2-1; DNA: TGTGCCTCCGAGGCCCTAGCGGGAGGGCCTAATGAGCAGTTCTTC; CDR3: CASEALAGGPNEQFF
V: TRBV5-1; D: NA; size: NA; J: TRBJ2-5; DNA: TGCGCCAGCAGCCCCCTTGGGGGCGCGGAGACCCAGTACTTC; CDR3: CASSPLGGAETQYF
V: TRBV25-1; D: TRBD1; size: few; J: TRBJ1-5; DNA: TGTGCGGCAGGGGCAGGGGGCCCGTGTCAGCCCCAGCATTTT; CDR3: CAAGAGGPCQPQHF
V: TRBV19; D: TRBD2; size: NA; J: TRBJ2-1; DNA: TGTGCCAGTAGTCTGTCCTCTAGCGGGATGAATGAGCAGTTCTTC; CDR3: CASSLSSSGMNEQFF
V: TRBV14; D: TRBD2; size: NA; J: TRBJ2-2; DNA: TGTGCCAGCAGCCAGAGACTAGCGCCGAACACCGGGGAGCTGTTTTTT; CDR3: CASSQRLAPNTGELFF
V: TRBV7-8; D: TRBD1; size: NA; J: TRBJ2-7; DNA: TGTGCCAGCAGCTTAGTCGGACAGGGGCTATCTGAGCAGTACTTC; CDR3: CASSLVGQGLSEQYF
V: TRBV5-1; D: TRBD1; size: NA; J: TRBJ1-2; DNA: TGCGCCAGCAGCTTGGGACCGGGACAGGGGTTCCTGTTGTATGGCTACACCTTC; CDR3: CASSLGPGQGFLLYGYTF
V: TRBV19; D: NA; size: NA; J: TRBJ1-5; DNA: TGTGCCAGTAGTATCACGGGATCGGACCAGCCCCAGCATTTT; CDR3: CASSITGSDQPQHF
V: TRBV4-1; D: NA; size: NA; J: TRBJ1-5; DNA: TGCGCCAGCAGCCCCTCGGTCAATCAGCCCCAGCATTTT; CDR3: CASSPSVNQPQHF
V: TRBV7-2; D: NA; size: NA; J: TRBJ2-5; DNA: TGTGCCAGCAGCTTAGAACGGCAAGAGACCCAGTACTTC; CDR3: CASSLERQETQYF
V: TRBV27; D: NA; size: NA; J: TRBJ2-7; DNA: TGTGCCAGCAGTTTAAGGCAGGCCCACGAGCAGTACTTC; CDR3: CASSLRQAHEQYF
V: TRBV9; D: TRBD2; size: NA; J: TRBJ2-7; DNA: TGTGCCAGCAGCCCCCATTATGGACTAGCGGGTAACTACGAGCAGTACTTC; CDR3: CASSPHYGLAGNYEQYF